This T cell receptor (beta chain) is drawn from a study of T cells in tuberculosis. Study-wide background: CD1B tetramers identified T cells specific for mycobacterial lipid GMM. Findings of the study overall: Active tuberculosis alpha repertoires lay closer to GMM-specific TCRs than controls'. Cases with active tuberculosis were adults, while controls were adolescents.

In regard to this clone: No antigen is known for it.

Unsorted cryopreserved PBMC were sequenced, averaging about 100,000 T cells per clinical donor. Germline CDR1 and CDR2: GTSNPN and SVGIG (reference sequence). J was trimmed by 2 bases and V by 2 bases; bases with no gene match: 4. The CDR3 has 16 residues. Assay used: immunoSEQ multiplex PCR; TCRdb lists only in-frame clones, some missing. The sample lists roughly 40,000 clones, approximately 95% occurring once. This rearrangement joins TRBV30 to TRBJ2-3; 13 nucleotides align to TRBD2. Sequenced sample: PBMCs. The clonotype was recovered from a donor aged 10-30 years with latent tuberculosis or without tuberculosis infection. The DNA for the CDR3 is TGTGCCTGGAGTCAGGGACTAGCGGGGTACACAGATACGCAGTATTTT. Translation gives CAWSQGLAGYTDTQYF.